This T cell receptor (beta chain) stems from a study of shared clonotypes between healthy human individuals. Study-wide results and caveats: Limited genetic and exposure-history diversity came from having few donors.

Donors included only healthy HIV-negative adults lacking recent acute infections or vaccinations. The germline V gene encodes CDR1 MDHEN and CDR2 SYDVKM. The V end was cut by 2 bases, the J end by 0 bases, with 14 bases between. The CDR3 length is 16 residues. As concerns this clone: What it binds is not known.

Investigators spread the genomic DNA of each subset evenly over several immunoSEQ plates. Clones were read by immunoSEQ multiplex PCR, and TCRdb kept only the in-frame ones, dropping some. The table includes a few hundred thousand clones, 97% detected once. The TCR comes from a woman aged 25 to 39 in good health. This chain links TRBV28 with TRBJ2-7; a weak D match, TRBD1 (6 bases). Sequencing was performed on naive CD4+ T cells sorted from blood. The subset was: CD45RA+ positively selected. The CDR3 nucleotides are TGTGCCAGCAGTTTAAATAAGGGGGACCACTCCTACGAGCAGTACTTC. Translation gives CASSLNKGDHSYEQYF.